The 19 T cell receptor beta chains below all came from one sample that was sequenced in a study of T-cell reconstitution after alpha-beta-depleted transplantation in children. Unique molecular identifiers were used in preparing the TCRbeta library. TCRdb independently ran MiXCR on the PCR reads; one entry per CDR3 protein. The table lists 450,000 to 600,000 distinct CDR3 sequences, around 18% of them singletons, with 3.3% in the top ten. The sample consisted of PBMCs from the stem cell graft donor, taken from the stem cell graft. The receptors stem from a human donor who donated a stem cell graft to a child with acute lymphoblastic leukemia.

This chain connects TRBV12-3 or TRBV12-4 to TRBJ2-7; possible D gene TRBD1, 6 bases. Trimming removed 3 bases from V and 5 bases from J, with 20 bases in between. The length of the CDR3 is 16 residues. The CDR3 nucleotides are TGTGCCAGCAGTTTTCCCCTAGGACGGACAGACGACGAGCAGTACTTC. It yields the protein CASSFPLGRTDDEQYF.

The genes are TRBV20-1 and TRBJ2-3; TRBD2 is a possible D gene (5 bases). The CDR3 contains 14 residues. V was pared by 2 bases and J by 4 bases, with 13 bases between. Germline V CDR1 and CDR2: DFQATT, SNEGSKA (reference sequence). The CDR3 DNA follows: TGCAGTGCTAGACATGGGAGTCGGGCAGATACGCAGTATTTT. It codes for CSARHGSRADTQYF.

The V gene is TRBV9, the J gene TRBJ2-7; possibly TRBD2 for D (5 bases). V lost 0 bases and J lost 5, with 12 bases in between. Germline CDR1 is SGDLS and CDR2 is YYNGEE. The CDR3 spans 14 residues. Here the CDR3 reads CASSVGQRENEQYF. The CDR3 nucleotides read TGTGCCAGCAGCGTAGGGCAAAGGGAGAACGAGCAGTACTTC.

This clonotype was counted only a few times. The CDR3 protein is CASSPGQTTNEKLFF. The CDR3 DNA sequence: TGTGCCAGCAGTCCCGGACAGACAACTAATGAAAAACTGTTTTTT. The chain is built from TRBV6-2 or TRBV6-3 and TRBJ1-4, with D tentatively TRBD1 (6 bases). V lost 5 bases and J lost 0, with 10 bases in between. Germline CDR1 MNHEY, CDR2 SVGEGT. This CDR3 region has 15 residues.

This clonotype was seen ten or more times. This chain connects TRBV5-5 to TRBJ2-7, with 16 nucleotides matching TRBD2. Trimming at V came to 5 bases and at J to 2 bases, leaving 7 bases not matched to a gene. CDR3 length: 17 residues. Germline V gives CDR1 SGHKS, CDR2 YYEKEE (reference sequence). The CDR3 loop reads CASRTTGTSGRAYEQYF. The CDR3 DNA sequence: TGTGCCAGCAGGACGACCGGGACTAGCGGGAGGGCCTACGAGCAGTACTTC. Using reference TRBV5-5 and TRBJ2-7 for the parts outside the CDR3, the full variable domain is DAGVTQSPTHLIKTRGQQVTLRCSPISGHKSVSWYQQVLGQGPQFIFQYYEKEERGRGNFPDRFSARQFPNYSSELNVNALLLGDSALYLCASRTTGTSGRAYEQYFGPGTRLTVT.

This clonotype was observed a single time. The chain joins TRBV7-2 to TRBJ2-4; the D is unclear. Trimming took 1 base from V and 8 from J, leaving 12 bases between them. CDR1 is SGHTA and CDR2 is FQGNSA in the germline V gene. This CDR3 is built from 14 residues. The CDR3 nucleotides are TGTGCCAGCAGCTTAGTAGTCTATAAGGACATTCAGTACTTC. It yields the protein CASSLVVYKDIQYF.

This sequence joins TRBV12-3 or TRBV12-4 and TRBJ2-7; TRBD2 agrees at 7 bases. The CDR3 spans 14 residues. The V gene end was trimmed by 3 bases and the J gene end by 7 bases; junction bases not matched to a gene: 9. The CDR3 here is CASSLEGWGGEQYF. In DNA, the CDR3 is TGTGCCAGCAGTTTGGAAGGTTGGGGAGGGGAGCAGTACTTC.

This clonotype was seen more than once but under ten times. This chain uses TRBV12-3 or TRBV12-4 with TRBJ2-1, with D tentatively TRBD1 (5 bases). This CDR3 is built from 15 residues. The V gene lost 3 bases and the J gene lost 6 bases, with 15 bases spanning the gap. The CDR3 DNA sequence: TGTGCCAGCAGTTTTGGGGCTGGAAGGGTCAATGAGCAGTTCTTC. It specifies CASSFGAGRVNEQFF.

This clonotype was recorded a few times. The CDR3 sequence is CASSGTSRNEQFF. The CDR3, as DNA: TGTGCCAGCTCCGGGACTAGCAGGAATGAGCAGTTCTTC. The J gene is TRBJ2-1, the V gene TRBV2; 9 bases are a match to TRBD2. V dropped 8 bases and J dropped 7; count of bases not matched to a gene: 6. CDR1 and CDR2 (germline): SNHLY, FYNNEI. The CDR3 is 13 amino acids.

This clonotype has only a few counts. This sequence joins TRBV11-2 and TRBJ2-7, with TRBD2 matching over 8 bases. The CDR3 is 15 amino acids. V was pared by 5 bases and J by 3 bases, with 9 bases of the junction left unmatched. Germline CDR1 is SGHAT and CDR2 is FQNNGV. The chain's CDR3 is CASSPGGTSSYEQYF. DNA for the CDR3: TGTGCCAGCAGCCCTGGCGGGACTAGTAGCTACGAGCAGTACTTC.

V and J are TRBV29-1 and TRBJ2-7; D gene uncertain. This CDR3 is 12 amino acids long. Trimming took off 0 bases at V and 6 bases at J, with 9 bases between the two ends. The germline V gene encodes CDR1 SQVTM and CDR2 ANQGSEA. DNA of the CDR3: TGCAGCGTTGAAGATTTTAAAAGCGAGCAGTACTTC. Encoded protein: CSVEDFKSEQYF.

The V and J genes are TRBV6-1 and TRBJ1-6; tentative D call: TRBD1 (5 bases). Germline loops: CDR1 MNHNS, CDR2 SASEGT. This CDR3 contains 13 residues. Trimming removed 10 bases at V and 7 bases at J, with 14 bases between. This CDR3 is CATRGPGNSPLHF. The DNA of the CDR3 is TGTGCCACCCGGGGCCCCGGGAATTCACCCCTCCACTTT.

As DNA, the CDR3 is TGCAGTGCTAGTTCGGGTCTCTCCTACGAGCAGTACTTC. Amino acid sequence: CSASSGLSYEQYF. The chain employs TRBV20-1 and TRBJ2-7; D unresolved. Trimming stripped 3 bases from V and 0 bases from J, with 9 bases between. Germline V gene data show CDR1 as DFQATT and CDR2 as SNEGSKA (reference sequence). The CDR3 loop spans 13 amino acids.

This clonotype was counted a few times. V and J are TRBV5-1 and TRBJ2-3; no definite D call. The CDR3 totals 14 residues. V lost 2 bases and J 3 bases, leaving 10 bases between the germline ends. Germline V gene data show CDR1 as SGHRS and CDR2 as YFSETQ. CDR3 loop: CASSFPVRTDTQYF. The DNA of the CDR3 is TGCGCCAGCAGCTTCCCGGTGCGTACAGATACGCAGTATTTT.

The chain employs TRBV27 and TRBJ1-5; D is possibly TRBD1 (5 bases). Germline assignment: CDR1 MNHEY and CDR2 SMNVEV (reference sequence). The length of the CDR3 is 15 residues. Between the trimmed V and J ends, which lost 3 bases and 1 base, there was a span of 10 bases. This CDR3 is CASSFYGASNQPQHF. The CDR3, as DNA: TGTGCCAGCAGTTTCTACGGGGCGAGCAATCAGCCCCAGCATTTT.

The DNA of the CDR3 is TGTGCCTGGAGTGCGGGCGGAGAAAAACTGTTTTTT. Protein sequence: CAWSAGGEKLFF. The rearrangement joins TRBV30 to TRBJ1-4; the D is unclear. CDR3 length equals 12 residues. Germline V gene lookup returns CDR1 GTSNPN and CDR2 SVGIG (reference sequence). V was cut by 1 base and J by 8 bases, with 8 bases left in between.

The chain links TRBV5-1 to TRBJ2-7; 7 bases map to TRBD1. The CDR3 runs to 14 residues. With 4 bases clipped from V and 0 bases from J, the junction kept 4 bases outside the gene matches. Germline V gives CDR1 SGHRS, CDR2 YFSETQ. This CDR3 is CASSAWDSSYEQYF. The CDR3 DNA reads as TGCGCCAGCAGCGCCTGGGACAGCTCCTACGAGCAGTACTTC. Looking up the rest from reference TRBV5-1 and TRBJ2-7 gives the full variable domain: KAGVTQTPRYLIKTRGQQVTLSCSPISGHRSVSWYQQTPGQGLQFLFEYFSETQRNKGNFPGRFSGRQFSNSRSEMNVSTLELGDSALYLCASSAWDSSYEQYFGPGTRLTVT.

This rearrangement joins TRBV7-2 to TRBJ1-1; 8 nucleotides align to TRBD1. With 5 bases clipped from V and 3 bases from J, the junction kept 5 bases outside the gene matches. This CDR3 has 14 residues. In germline, CDR1 is SGHTA, CDR2 FQGNSA. CDR3 nucleotides: TGTGCCAGCAGCCGACAGGGGTCGGACACTGAAGCTTTCTTT. It encodes CASSRQGSDTEAFF.

The chain uses TRBV27 and TRBJ2-1; 7 nucleotides agree with TRBD2. The CDR3 spans 15 residues. Germline CDR1 MNHEY, CDR2 SMNVEV (reference sequence). After removal of 4 bases from V and 3 bases from J, the junction contained 6 bases not matched to a gene. The CDR3 reads CASSSSGRLYNEQFF. CDR3 in DNA: TGTGCCAGCAGTTCTAGCGGACGCCTCTACAATGAGCAGTTCTTC.